These 8 T cell receptor beta chains were sequenced from one sample in a study of blood T cell repertoires in COVID-19. The assay was immunoSEQ multiplex PCR, and TCRdb's table has in-frame clones only and misses some. The sample consists of 110,000 or so clones, under 80% of them appearing once. The specimen sequenced was peripheral blood. Every receptor here comes from a man between 45 and 60 years old with acute or convalescent COVID-19.

V and J are TRBV28 and TRBJ1-1; TRBD1 is a possible D gene (6 bases). In germline, CDR1 is MDHEN, CDR2 SYDVKM. V lost 3 bases and J lost 5, with 13 bases in between. The CDR3 runs 14 residues. The CDR3 DNA reads as TGTGCCAGCAGTTTTAGACAGGAGGAAACTGAAGCTTTCTTT. Encoded protein: CASSFRQEETEAFF. Drawing the rest from reference TRBV28 and TRBJ1-1, the complete variable domain is DVKVTQSSRYLVKRTGEKVFLECVQDMDHENMFWYRQDPGLGLRLIYFSYDVKMKEKGDIPEGYSVSREKKERFSLILESASTNQTSMYLCASSFRQEETEAFFGQGTRLTVV.

The chain has TRBV7-8 and TRBJ2-5, with 7 bases aligning to TRBD2. The CDR3 is made up of 15 amino acids. Trimming cost V 5 bases and J 5 bases; bases outside gene matches: 11. Germline V gene lookup returns CDR1 SGHVS and CDR2 FQNEAQ. The CDR3 region has the DNA TGTGCCAGCAGCGGCCTGGGGGGGTCCCGGGAGACCCAGTACTTC. Amino acids: CASSGLGGSRETQYF. Complete variable domain (other parts from reference TRBV7-8 and TRBJ2-5): GAGVSQSPRYKVAKRGQDVALRCDPISGHVSLFWYQQALGQGPEFLTYFQNEAQLDKSGLPSDRFFAERPEGSVSTLKIQRTQQEDSAVYLCASSGLGGSRETQYFGPGTRLLVL.

The chain uses TRBV2 and TRBJ1-2, with D perhaps matching TRBD1 (5 bases). Germline CDR1 reads SNHLY; CDR2 reads FYNNEI. This CDR3 is 13 amino acids long. The ends were cut back, 6 bases at V and 6 bases at J, with 14 bases in the middle. The CDR3, as DNA: TGTGCCAGCAGGAACGACGGGGGAAATGGCTACACCTTC. Protein: CASRNDGGNGYTF.

The rearrangement uses TRBV6-6 and TRBJ1-2; D perhaps matches TRBD1 (6 bases). This CDR3 has 15 residues. V was pared by 0 bases and J by 6 bases, with 14 bases between. CDR1 and CDR2 (germline): MNHNY, SVGAGI (reference sequence). In nucleotides, the CDR3 is TGTGCCAGCAGTTACTCCCGAGGGGGGGGCGATGGCTACACCTTC. Its translation: CASSYSRGGGDGYTF.

This clone has only one observation. The V and J genes are TRBV5-4 and TRBJ1-3, with D perhaps matching TRBD1 (5 bases). The CDR3 contains 15 residues. Between the trimmed V and J ends, which lost 0 bases and 2 bases, there was a span of 9 bases. Germline V CDR1 and CDR2: SGHNT, YYREEE (reference sequence). CDR3 residues: CASSLGRGAGNTIYF. The CDR3 nucleotides are TGTGCCAGCAGCTTGGGGCGGGGGGCTGGAAACACCATATATTTT.

V and J are TRBV5-1 and TRBJ1-1; 12 positions agree with TRBD1. CDR1 and CDR2 from the germline V gene are SGHRS and YFSETQ. The length of the CDR3 is 16 residues. V was clipped by 2 bases and J by 2 bases; unmatched bases: 4. The CDR3 DNA is TGCGCCAGCAGCTTCCGGGACAGGGGGCGAAACACTGAAGCTTTCTTT. As protein: CASSFRDRGRNTEAFF.

The chain is built from TRBV11-3 and TRBJ2-6; D is ambiguous. V dropped 5 bases and J dropped 2 bases, with 4 bases sitting between them. Germline assignment: CDR1 SGHNT and CDR2 YENEEA. The CDR3 has 13 residues. Here the CDR3 DNA reads TGTGCCAGCAGCCGGGCTGGGGCCAACGTCCTGACTTTC. It specifies CASSRAGANVLTF.

The chain carries TRBV15 and TRBJ2-2; no clear D. V was cut by 3 bases and J by 3 bases, with 2 bases left in between. The CDR3 runs 12 residues. The germline V gene has CDR1 LNHNV and CDR2 YYDKDF (reference sequence). CDR3 in amino acids: CATSSYTGELFF. CDR3 bases: TGTGCCACCAGCAGCTACACCGGGGAGCTGTTTTTT.